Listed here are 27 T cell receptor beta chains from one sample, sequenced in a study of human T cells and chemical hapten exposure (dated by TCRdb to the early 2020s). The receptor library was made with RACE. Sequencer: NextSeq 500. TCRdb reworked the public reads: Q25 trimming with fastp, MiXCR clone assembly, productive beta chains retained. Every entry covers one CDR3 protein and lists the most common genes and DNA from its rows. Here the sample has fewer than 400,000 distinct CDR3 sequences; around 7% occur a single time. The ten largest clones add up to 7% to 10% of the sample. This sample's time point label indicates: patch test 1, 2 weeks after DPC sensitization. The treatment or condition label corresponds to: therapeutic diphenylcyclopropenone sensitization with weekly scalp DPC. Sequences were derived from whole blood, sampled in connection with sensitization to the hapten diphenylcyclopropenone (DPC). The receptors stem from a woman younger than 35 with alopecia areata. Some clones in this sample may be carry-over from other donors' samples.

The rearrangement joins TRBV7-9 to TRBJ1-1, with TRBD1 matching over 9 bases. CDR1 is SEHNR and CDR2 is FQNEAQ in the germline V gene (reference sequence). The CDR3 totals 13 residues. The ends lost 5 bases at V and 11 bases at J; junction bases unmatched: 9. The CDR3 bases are TGTGCCAGCAGCAAGTGGGACAGGGAGGCGGCTTTCTTT. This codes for CASSKWDREAAFF.

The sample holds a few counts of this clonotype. The CDR3 bases are TGCGCCAGCAGCCAGGCAGGATCGAACACTGAAGCTTTCTTT. Translation gives CASSQAGSNTEAFF. The chain links TRBV4-1 to TRBJ1-1; unclear D gene. The CDR3 is made up of 14 amino acids. Trimming removed 3 bases from V and 1 base from J, with 9 bases in between. Germline CDR1 MGHRA, CDR2 YSYEKL.

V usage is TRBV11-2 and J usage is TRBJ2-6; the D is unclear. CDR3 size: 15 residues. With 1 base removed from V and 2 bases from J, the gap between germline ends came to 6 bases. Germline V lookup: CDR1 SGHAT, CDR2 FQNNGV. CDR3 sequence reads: CASSLANTGANVLTF. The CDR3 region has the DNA TGTGCCAGCAGCTTAGCTAATACTGGGGCCAACGTCCTGACTTTC.

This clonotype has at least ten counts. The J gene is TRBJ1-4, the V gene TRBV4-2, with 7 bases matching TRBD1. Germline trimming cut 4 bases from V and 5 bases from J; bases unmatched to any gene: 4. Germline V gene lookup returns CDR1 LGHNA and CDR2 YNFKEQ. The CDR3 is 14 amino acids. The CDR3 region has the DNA TGTGCCAGCAGCCCCGGACAGGAGAATGAAAAACTGTTTTTT. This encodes CASSPGQENEKLFF.

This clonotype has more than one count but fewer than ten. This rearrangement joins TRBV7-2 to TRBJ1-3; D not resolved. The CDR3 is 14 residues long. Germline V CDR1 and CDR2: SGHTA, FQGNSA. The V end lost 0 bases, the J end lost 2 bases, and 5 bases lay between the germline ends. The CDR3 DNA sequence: TGTGCCAGCAGCTTAGCCACTGCTGGAAACACCATATATTTT. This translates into CASSLATAGNTIYF.

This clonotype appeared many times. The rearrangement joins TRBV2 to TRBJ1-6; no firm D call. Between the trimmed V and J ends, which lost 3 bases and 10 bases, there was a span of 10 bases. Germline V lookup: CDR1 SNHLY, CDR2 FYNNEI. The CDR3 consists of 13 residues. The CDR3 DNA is TGTGCCAGCAGTGACCTCCAGACATCACCCCTCCACTTT. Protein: CASSDLQTSPLHF.

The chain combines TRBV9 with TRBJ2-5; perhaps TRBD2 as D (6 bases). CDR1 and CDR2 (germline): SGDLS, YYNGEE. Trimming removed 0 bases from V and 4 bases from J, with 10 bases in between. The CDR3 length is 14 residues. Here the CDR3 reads CASSVGQGGETQYF. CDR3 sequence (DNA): TGTGCCAGCAGCGTAGGGCAGGGAGGAGAGACCCAGTACTTC.

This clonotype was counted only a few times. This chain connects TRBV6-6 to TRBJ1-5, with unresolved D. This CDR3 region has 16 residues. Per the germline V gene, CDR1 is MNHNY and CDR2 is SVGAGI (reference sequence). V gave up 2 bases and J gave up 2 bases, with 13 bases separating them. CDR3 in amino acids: CASSYAPGFGNQPQHF. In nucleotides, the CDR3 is TGTGCCAGCAGTTACGCCCCGGGCTTTGGCAATCAGCCCCAGCATTTT.

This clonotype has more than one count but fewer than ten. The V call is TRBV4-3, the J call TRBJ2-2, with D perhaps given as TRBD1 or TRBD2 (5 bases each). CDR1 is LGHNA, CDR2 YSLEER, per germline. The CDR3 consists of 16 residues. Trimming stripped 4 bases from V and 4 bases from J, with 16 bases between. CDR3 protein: CASSPCSGGCTGELFF. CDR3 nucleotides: TGCGCCAGCAGCCCATGTAGTGGGGGTTGCACCGGGGAGCTGTTTTTT.

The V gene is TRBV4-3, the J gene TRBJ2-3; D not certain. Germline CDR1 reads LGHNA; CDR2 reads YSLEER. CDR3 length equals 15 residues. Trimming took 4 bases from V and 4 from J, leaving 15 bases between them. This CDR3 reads CASSPKKGSADTQYF. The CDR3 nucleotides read TGCGCCAGCAGCCCAAAAAAGGGAAGCGCAGATACGCAGTATTTT.

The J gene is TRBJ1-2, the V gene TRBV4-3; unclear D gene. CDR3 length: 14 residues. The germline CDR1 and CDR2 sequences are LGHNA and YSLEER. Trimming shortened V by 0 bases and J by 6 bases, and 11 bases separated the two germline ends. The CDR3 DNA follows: TGCGCCAGCAGCCAAGAACCGGAAGCCAATGGCTACACCTTC. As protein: CASSQEPEANGYTF.

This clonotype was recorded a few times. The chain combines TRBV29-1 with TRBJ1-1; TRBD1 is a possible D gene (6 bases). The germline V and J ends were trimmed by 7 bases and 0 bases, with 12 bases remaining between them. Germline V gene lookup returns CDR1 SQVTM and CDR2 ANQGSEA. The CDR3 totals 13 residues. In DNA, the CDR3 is TGCAGCGCTAGGACAGATTTGAACACTGAAGCTTTCTTT. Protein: CSARTDLNTEAFF.

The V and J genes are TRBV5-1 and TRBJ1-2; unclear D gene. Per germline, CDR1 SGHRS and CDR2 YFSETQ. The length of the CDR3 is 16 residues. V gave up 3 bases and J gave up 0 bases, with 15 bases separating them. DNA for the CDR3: TGCGCCAGCAGCTACACCGGGAGCCCAGCTAACTATGGCTACACCTTC. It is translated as CASSYTGSPANYGYTF.

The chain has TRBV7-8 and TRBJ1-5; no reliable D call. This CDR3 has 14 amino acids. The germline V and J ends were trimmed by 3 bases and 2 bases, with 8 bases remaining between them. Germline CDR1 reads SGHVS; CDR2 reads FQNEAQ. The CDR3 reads CASSFSYGNQPQHF. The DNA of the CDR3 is TGTGCCAGCAGCTTTTCTTATGGCAATCAGCCCCAGCATTTT. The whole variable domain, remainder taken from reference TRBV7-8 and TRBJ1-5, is GAGVSQSPRYKVAKRGQDVALRCDPISGHVSLFWYQQALGQGPEFLTYFQNEAQLDKSGLPSDRFFAERPEGSVSTLKIQRTQQEDSAVYLCASSFSYGNQPQHFGDGTRLSIL.

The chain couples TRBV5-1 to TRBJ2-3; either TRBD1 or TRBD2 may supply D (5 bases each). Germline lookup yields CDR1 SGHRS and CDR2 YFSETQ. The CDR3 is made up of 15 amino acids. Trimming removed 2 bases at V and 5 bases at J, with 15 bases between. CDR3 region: CASSLRDRQGDTQYF. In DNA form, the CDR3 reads TGCGCCAGCAGCTTACGGGACCGACAAGGAGATACGCAGTATTTT. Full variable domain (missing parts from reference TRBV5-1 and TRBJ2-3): KAGVTQTPRYLIKTRGQQVTLSCSPISGHRSVSWYQQTPGQGLQFLFEYFSETQRNKGNFPGRFSGRQFSNSRSEMNVSTLELGDSALYLCASSLRDRQGDTQYFGPGTRLTVL.

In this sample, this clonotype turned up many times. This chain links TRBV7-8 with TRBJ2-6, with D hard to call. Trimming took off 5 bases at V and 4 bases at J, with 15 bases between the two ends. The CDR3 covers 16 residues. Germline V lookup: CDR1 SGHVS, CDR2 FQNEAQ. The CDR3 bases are TGTGCCAGCAGCGCAAGGTCCCTCCTCGGGGCCAACGTCCTGACTTTC. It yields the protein CASSARSLLGANVLTF.

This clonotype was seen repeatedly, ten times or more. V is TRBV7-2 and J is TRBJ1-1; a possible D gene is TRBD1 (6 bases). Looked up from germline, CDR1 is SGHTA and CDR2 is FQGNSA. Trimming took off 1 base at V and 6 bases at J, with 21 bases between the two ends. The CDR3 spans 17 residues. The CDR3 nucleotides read TGTGCCAGCAGCTTAGATTTTGGGAACCAGGGGAGACCTGAAGCTTTCTTT. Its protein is CASSLDFGNQGRPEAFF.

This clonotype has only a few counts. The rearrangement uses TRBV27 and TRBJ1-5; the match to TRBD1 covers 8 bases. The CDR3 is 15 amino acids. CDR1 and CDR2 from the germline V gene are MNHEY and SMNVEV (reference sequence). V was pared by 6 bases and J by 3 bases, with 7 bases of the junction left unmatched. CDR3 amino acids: CASRVQGADNQPQHF. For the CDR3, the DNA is TGTGCCAGCAGGGTTCAGGGGGCGGACAATCAGCCCCAGCATTTT.

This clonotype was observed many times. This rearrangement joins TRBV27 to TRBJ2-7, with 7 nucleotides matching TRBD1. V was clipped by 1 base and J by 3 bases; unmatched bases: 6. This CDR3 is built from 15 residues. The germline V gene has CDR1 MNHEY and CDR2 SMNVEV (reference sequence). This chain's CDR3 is CASSLFMAGGYEQYF. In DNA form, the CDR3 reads TGTGCCAGCAGTTTATTCATGGCAGGGGGCTACGAGCAGTACTTC.

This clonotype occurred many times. This CDR3 reads CASRNTDSYEQYF. As DNA, the CDR3 is TGTGCCAGCAGGAACACAGATTCCTACGAGCAGTACTTC. The chain is built from TRBV12-3 or TRBV12-4 and TRBJ2-7; no clear D. The CDR3 length is 13 residues. The ends were cut back, 6 bases at V and 1 base at J, with 10 bases in the middle.

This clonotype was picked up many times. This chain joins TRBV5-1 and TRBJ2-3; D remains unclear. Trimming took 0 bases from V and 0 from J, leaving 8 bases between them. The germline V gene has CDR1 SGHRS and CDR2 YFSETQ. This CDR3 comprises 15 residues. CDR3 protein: CASSLEEPSTDTQYF. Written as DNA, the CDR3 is TGCGCCAGCAGCTTGGAAGAGCCTAGCACAGATACGCAGTATTTT. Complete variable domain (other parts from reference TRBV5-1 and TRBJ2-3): KAGVTQTPRYLIKTRGQQVTLSCSPISGHRSVSWYQQTPGQGLQFLFEYFSETQRNKGNFPGRFSGRQFSNSRSEMNVSTLELGDSALYLCASSLEEPSTDTQYFGPGTRLTVL.

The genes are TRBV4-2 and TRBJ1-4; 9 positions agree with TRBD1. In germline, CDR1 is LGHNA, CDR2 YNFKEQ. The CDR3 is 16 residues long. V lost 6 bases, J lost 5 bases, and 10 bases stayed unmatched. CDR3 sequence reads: CASRHTGTGPNEKLFF. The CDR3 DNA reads TGTGCCAGCAGGCACACAGGGACAGGGCCGAATGAAAAACTGTTTTTT.

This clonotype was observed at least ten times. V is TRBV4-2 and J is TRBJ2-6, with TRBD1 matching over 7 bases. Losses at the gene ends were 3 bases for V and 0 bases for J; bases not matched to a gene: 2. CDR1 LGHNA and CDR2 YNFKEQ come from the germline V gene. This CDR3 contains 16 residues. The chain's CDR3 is CASSQDRSSGANVLTF. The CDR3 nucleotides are TGTGCCAGCAGCCAGGACAGGAGCTCTGGGGCCAACGTCCTGACTTTC.

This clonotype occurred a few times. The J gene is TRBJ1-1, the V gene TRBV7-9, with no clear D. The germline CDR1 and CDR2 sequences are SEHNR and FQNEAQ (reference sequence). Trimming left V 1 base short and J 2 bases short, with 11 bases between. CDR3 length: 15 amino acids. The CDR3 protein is CASSLGSFLNTEAFF. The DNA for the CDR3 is TGTGCCAGCAGCTTAGGTTCTTTTCTCAACACTGAAGCTTTCTTT.

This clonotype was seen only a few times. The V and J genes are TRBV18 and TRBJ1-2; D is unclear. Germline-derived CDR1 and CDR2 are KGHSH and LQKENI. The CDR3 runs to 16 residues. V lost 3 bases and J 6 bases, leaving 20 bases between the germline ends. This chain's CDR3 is CASSPNPESFGHGYTF. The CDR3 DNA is TGTGCCAGCTCACCCAACCCCGAATCATTCGGACATGGCTACACCTTC.

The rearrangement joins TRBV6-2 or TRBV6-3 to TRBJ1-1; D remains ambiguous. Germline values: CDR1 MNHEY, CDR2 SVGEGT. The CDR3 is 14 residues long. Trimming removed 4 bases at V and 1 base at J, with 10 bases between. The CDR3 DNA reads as TGTGCCAGCAGTTTCACCCTACAGAACACTGAAGCTTTCTTT. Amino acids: CASSFTLQNTEAFF.

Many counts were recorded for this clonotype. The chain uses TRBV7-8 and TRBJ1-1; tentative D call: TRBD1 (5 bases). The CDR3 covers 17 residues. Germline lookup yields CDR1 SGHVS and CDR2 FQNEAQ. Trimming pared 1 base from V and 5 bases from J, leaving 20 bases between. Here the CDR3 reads CASSLGRGQGRKTEAFF. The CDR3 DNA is TGTGCCAGCAGCTTAGGGCGAGGGCAGGGAAGAAAAACTGAAGCTTTCTTT.